A single sample is the source of the 17 T cell receptor beta chains below, sequenced in a study of blood T cell repertoires in COVID-19. TCRdb's table, derived via immunoSEQ multiplex PCR, lists solely in-frame clones and lacks some. The sample includes around 180,000 clones, roughly nine tenths of them seen just once. Sequenced input: PBMCs or T cells enriched from blood (not recorded which). These receptors were collected from a woman in her 40s with acute COVID-19.

This chain joins TRBV2 and TRBJ1-4; D is unclear. This CDR3 has 15 residues. Germline CDR1 is SNHLY and CDR2 is FYNNEI. Deletions cut 4 bases from V and 0 bases from J, with 9 bases between. The CDR3 coding sequence is TGTGCCAGCAGTGGGCAGTCTGCAACTAATGAAAAACTGTTTTTT. The encoded protein is CASSGQSATNEKLFF.

The chain has TRBV7-2 and TRBJ2-2; D uncertain. Germline-derived CDR1 and CDR2 are SGHTA and FQGNSA. The CDR3 totals 14 residues. The germline V and J ends were trimmed by 5 bases and 3 bases, with 10 bases remaining between them. The CDR3 region is CASSPRRDTGELFF. The CDR3 region has the DNA TGTGCCAGCAGCCCTAGACGGGACACCGGGGAGCTGTTTTTT.

The CDR3 is CASSYGWAGMPNYGYTF. In DNA, the CDR3 is TGTGCCAGCAGTTATGGGTGGGCAGGGATGCCCAACTATGGCTACACCTTC. The rearrangement joins TRBV28 to TRBJ1-2, with a possible D match to TRBD1 (5 bases). Between the trimmed V and J ends, which lost 4 bases and 2 bases, there was a span of 20 bases. CDR3 length equals 17 residues. CDR1 and CDR2 (germline): MDHEN, SYDVKM.

This CDR3 is CALPSGGQGRETQYF. Written as DNA, the CDR3 is TGTGCCCTCCCGTCAGGGGGACAGGGAAGGGAGACCCAGTACTTC. The rearrangement joins TRBV6-4 to TRBJ2-5; TRBD1 agrees at 9 bases. V was clipped by 11 bases and J by 5 bases; unmatched bases: 15. Per the germline V gene, CDR1 is MRHNA and CDR2 is SNTAGT. The CDR3 consists of 15 residues.

V usage is TRBV25-1 and J usage is TRBJ2-7; D is possibly TRBD1 (5 bases). The CDR3 runs to 12 residues. Germline assignment: CDR1 MGHDK and CDR2 SYGVNS. Trimming shortened V by 7 bases and J by 2 bases, and 9 bases separated the two germline ends. CDR3 loop: CASNQGTYEQYF. CDR3 nucleotides: TGTGCCAGCAACCAGGGCACCTACGAGCAGTACTTC.

The chain joins TRBV13 to TRBJ1-6; tentatively, D is TRBD1 (5 bases). This CDR3 region has 17 residues. The V end lost 0 bases, the J end lost 5 bases, and 14 bases lay between the germline ends. CDR1 and CDR2 (germline): PRHDT, FYEKMQ (reference sequence). The CDR3 bases are TGTGCCAGCAGCTTAGGCACAAGTAGGGGAAATAATTCACCCCTCCACTTT. Translating it yields CASSLGTSRGNNSPLHF.

The gene calls are TRBV5-1 and TRBJ1-4; 7 bases align to TRBD1. The germline CDR1 and CDR2 sequences are SGHRS and YFSETQ. V trimming: 4 bases; J trimming: 7 bases; junction bases outside the gene matches: 7. The CDR3 has 14 amino acids. The CDR3, as DNA: TGCGCCAGCAGCCTGAGCACAGGGGTTGAAAAACTGTTTTTT. Protein product: CASSLSTGVEKLFF.

In DNA form, the CDR3 reads TGTGCCAGCTCACTGTCCGGGACTAGCGGGACTGATGAGCAGTTCTTC. This gives the protein CASSLSGTSGTDEQFF. The V gene is TRBV18, the J gene TRBJ2-1; 13 bases align to TRBD2. V dropped 4 bases and J dropped 8; count of bases not matched to a gene: 8. The germline CDR1 and CDR2 sequences are KGHSH and LQKENI. CDR3 size: 16 residues.

V usage is TRBV7-6 and J usage is TRBJ1-4; tentatively, D is TRBD1 (5 bases). With 10 bases removed from V and 7 bases from J, the gap between germline ends came to 22 bases. The germline V gene encodes CDR1 SGHVS and CDR2 FNYEAQ. The CDR3 is 15 residues long. CDR3 in DNA: TGTGCCACCAGTCCGCAGGGCCTCGGTGGTGAAAAACTGTTTTTT. This encodes CATSPQGLGGEKLFF.

Here the CDR3 reads CASRGQGNFNSPLHF. The CDR3 bases are TGTGCCAGCAGGGGACAGGGAAACTTTAATTCACCCCTCCACTTT. The V gene is TRBV6-5, the J gene TRBJ1-6; 9 bases are shared with TRBD1. The length of the CDR3 is 15 residues. CDR1 and CDR2 (germline): MNHEY, SVGAGI. With V trimmed by 6 bases and J by 6 bases, 6 bases remained unmatched.

The rearrangement uses TRBV27 and TRBJ1-2; D is uncertain. This CDR3 contains 13 residues. V lost 0 bases and J lost 7, with 9 bases in between. Germline CDR1 MNHEY, CDR2 SMNVEV (reference sequence). CDR3 in DNA: TGTGCCAGCAGTTTATCGATACTTGGTGGCTACACCTTC. This gives the protein CASSLSILGGYTF.

This chain connects TRBV4-1 to TRBJ2-1; 8 nucleotides match TRBD2. The CDR3 covers 15 residues. Germline CDR1 MGHRA, CDR2 YSYEKL. Unmatched junction bases numbered 6, after V lost 0 bases and J lost 8 bases. Here the CDR3 DNA reads TGCGCCAGCAGCCAAGAAAGCGGGGGCCGGGATGAGCAGTTCTTC. Its protein is CASSQESGGRDEQFF.

This clone was counted a few times. As DNA, the CDR3 is TGTGCCAGCAGTTTATCGAAGGGACTAGCGGGAGAGGCAGATACGCAGTATTTT. This gives the protein CASSLSKGLAGEADTQYF. The chain is built from TRBV27 and TRBJ2-3; TRBD2 matches at 14 bases. The CDR3 contains 18 residues. From germline, CDR1 is MNHEY and CDR2 SMNVEV (reference sequence). J was trimmed by 4 bases and V by 0 bases; bases with no gene match: 6.

The chain has TRBV19 and TRBJ2-4; no clear D. Trimming took off 5 bases at V and 7 bases at J, with 12 bases between the two ends. CDR3 length: 13 residues. Germline CDR1 reads LNHDA; CDR2 reads SQIVND (reference sequence). In DNA, the CDR3 is TGTGCCAGTAGTTTCCAGCGTGGTAACATTCAGTACTTC. It specifies CASSFQRGNIQYF.

The chain is built from TRBV7-3 and TRBJ2-1; 10 nucleotides align to TRBD2. Germline V CDR1 and CDR2: SGHTA, FQGTGA. This CDR3 comprises 16 residues. V was clipped by 5 bases and J by 7 bases; unmatched bases: 11. Here the CDR3 reads CASSQGPGLAKNEQFF. The CDR3 nucleotides are TGTGCCAGCAGCCAGGGGCCGGGACTAGCGAAAAATGAGCAGTTCTTC.

This clone was recorded once. This chain joins TRBV19 and TRBJ1-1; tentatively, D is TRBD1 (5 bases). The CDR3 has 13 residues. Trimming took off 6 bases at V and 5 bases at J, with 13 bases between the two ends. CDR1 and CDR2 (germline): LNHDA, SQIVND (reference sequence). The CDR3 sequence is CASSSFGGTEAFF. The CDR3 DNA sequence: TGTGCCAGTAGCAGTTTCGGGGGGACTGAAGCTTTCTTT.

The J gene is TRBJ2-7, the V gene TRBV27; 8 positions match TRBD1. Trimming at V came to 5 bases and at J to 5 bases, leaving 8 bases not matched to a gene. Germline assignment: CDR1 MNHEY and CDR2 SMNVEV (reference sequence). The CDR3 totals 14 residues. Here the CDR3 DNA reads TGTGCCAGCAGTCAGAGGACAGGGTGGCACGAGCAGTACTTC. Encoded protein: CASSQRTGWHEQYF.